Below are 27 T cell receptor beta chains sequenced from a single sample in a study of blood T cell repertoires in COVID-19. Produced via immunoSEQ multiplex PCR; TCRdb's table is partial and in-frame only. Of more than 250,000 clones in the sample, about 87% are singletons; the top ten hold 5.3%. Input material: PBMCs or T cells enriched from blood (not recorded which). These TCRs come from a woman aged 30 to 39 who had recovered from COVID-19.

The chain links TRBV12-5 to TRBJ1-2; 11 nucleotides match TRBD1. V lost 2 bases, J lost 4 bases, and 6 bases stayed unmatched. Germline CDR1 LGHNT, CDR2 FRNRAP. There are 16 residues in the CDR3. CDR3 region: CASGLSRDRGGYGYTF. The CDR3 coding sequence is TGTGCTAGTGGTTTGTCAAGGGACAGGGGGGGCTATGGCTACACCTTC.

The genes are TRBV10-3 and TRBJ1-1; 8 positions agree with TRBD1. Germline values: CDR1 ENHRY, CDR2 SYGVKD. This CDR3 is 15 amino acids long. J gave up 0 bases and V 2 bases, and 2 bases lay outside the gene matches. CDR3 DNA: TGTGCCATCAGTGAGACAGGGGGGATGAACACTGAAGCTTTCTTT. Protein sequence: CAISETGGMNTEAFF.

V is TRBV18 and J is TRBJ1-3; D ambiguous. Germline V gives CDR1 KGHSH, CDR2 LQKENI. The CDR3 contains 14 residues. The ends were cut back, 4 bases at V and 0 bases at J, with 7 bases in the middle. The CDR3, as DNA: TGTGCCAGCTCACGAGAATCCTCTGGAAACACCATATATTTT. Encoded protein: CASSRESSGNTIYF. The complete variable domain, with remaining parts taken from reference TRBV18 and TRBJ1-3, reads NAGVMQNPRHLVRRRGQEARLRCSPMKGHSHVYWYRQLPEEGLKFMVYLQKENIIDESGMPKERFSAEFPKEGPSILRIQQVVRGDSAAYFCASSRESSGNTIYFGEGSWLTVV.

J is TRBJ2-2 and V is TRBV9; tentative D call: TRBD2 (5 bases). The CDR3 is made up of 15 amino acids. CDR1 is SGDLS and CDR2 is YYNGEE in the germline V gene. V lost 4 bases and J lost 9, with 19 bases in between. DNA for the CDR3: TGTGCCAGCAGCCCGGAGGTAGGCGTGGGCAGGGAGCTGTTTTTT. The encoded protein is CASSPEVGVGRELFF.

J is TRBJ1-6 and V is TRBV12-5; D not resolved. The ends were cut back, 7 bases at V and 8 bases at J, with 15 bases in the middle. CDR3 length: 14 residues. Germline-derived CDR1 and CDR2 are LGHNT and FRNRAP. CDR3 nucleotides: TGTGCTAGTGCCCCCACAGTGACCTATTCACCCCTCCACTTT. Protein product: CASAPTVTYSPLHF.

In its sample, this clone was seen once. The V call is TRBV19, the J call TRBJ1-1; 8 bases agree with TRBD1. Unmatched junction bases numbered 9, after V lost 5 bases and J lost 7 bases. The CDR3 is 14 residues long. Germline values: CDR1 LNHDA, CDR2 SQIVND (reference sequence). CDR3 DNA: TGTGCCAGTAGTCCCGGACAGGGTTATTATGAAGCTTTCTTT. Protein: CASSPGQGYYEAFF. Full variable domain (rest looked up from reference TRBV19 and TRBJ1-1): DGGITQSPKYLFRKEGQNVTLSCEQNLNHDAMYWYRQDPGQGLRLIYYSQIVNDFQKGDIAEGYSVSREKKESFPLTVTSAQKNPTAFYLCASSPGQGYYEAFFGQGTRLTVV.

The chain carries TRBV4-1 and TRBJ1-6; unclear D gene. CDR1 and CDR2 from the germline V gene are MGHRA and YSYEKL. There are 15 residues in the CDR3. The V gene lost 0 bases and the J gene lost 9 bases, with 12 bases spanning the gap. The CDR3, as DNA: TGCGCCAGCAGCCAAGACGCAGGTCTGACTTCACCCCTCCACTTT. This gives the protein CASSQDAGLTSPLHF.

The genes are TRBV6-5 and TRBJ1-1; D is undetermined. Trimming removed 2 bases from V and 5 bases from J, with 9 bases in between. CDR1 and CDR2 (germline): MNHEY, SVGAGI. The CDR3 is 13 amino acids. CDR3 DNA sequence: TGTGCCAGCAGTTACGTGAAACAAACTGAAGCTTTCTTT. Amino acids: CASSYVKQTEAFF.

This clone has just one count. J is TRBJ2-1 and V is TRBV11-2; TRBD1 aligns across 7 bases. Germline V CDR1 and CDR2: SGHAT, FQNNGV. J was trimmed by 2 bases and V by 4 bases; bases with no gene match: 5. This CDR3 is built from 15 residues. The CDR3 DNA reads TGTGCCAGCAGCTCCCTACAGGGGACCTACAATGAGCAGTTCTTC. Its protein product is CASSSLQGTYNEQFF.

This chain connects TRBV9 to TRBJ1-1, with TRBD1 identical over 8 bases. The CDR3 is 15 amino acids. Germline CDR1 and CDR2: SGDLS and YYNGEE. Trimming at V came to 2 bases and at J to 3 bases, leaving 6 bases not matched to a gene. In DNA, the CDR3 is TGTGCCAGCAGCGTTGACAGGGGTCTGGACACTGAAGCTTTCTTT. It codes for CASSVDRGLDTEAFF.

V is TRBV28 and J is TRBJ1-3; D is possibly TRBD1 (6 bases). CDR3 length: 16 residues. V gave up 4 bases and J gave up 4 bases, with 17 bases separating them. Germline assignment: CDR1 MDHEN and CDR2 SYDVKM. Here the CDR3 DNA reads TGTGCCAGCAGTTCGCACCTGGGGGCCCGGGGAAACACCATATATTTT. Translation gives CASSSHLGARGNTIYF.

The chain is built from TRBV10-3 and TRBJ1-6; D is possibly TRBD1 (5 bases). V lost 8 bases and J 10 bases, leaving 24 bases between the germline ends. This CDR3 has 16 residues. Germline CDR1 reads ENHRY; CDR2 reads SYGVKD. The CDR3 is CAIADSTRGRGSPLHF. CDR3 sequence (DNA): TGTGCCATCGCAGACTCAACGCGGGGCCGAGGGTCACCCCTCCACTTT.

CDR3 protein: CASSSYDSDGYTF. CDR3 bases: TGTGCCAGCAGCTCATATGACAGCGATGGCTACACCTTC. The chain has TRBV5-4 and TRBJ1-2; D is possibly TRBD1 (5 bases). The ends were cut back, 3 bases at V and 6 bases at J, with 12 bases in the middle. The CDR3 length is 13 residues. Germline CDR1 is SGHNT and CDR2 is YYREEE (reference sequence). Full variable domain (rest looked up from reference TRBV5-4 and TRBJ1-2): ETGVTQSPTHLIKTRGQQVTLRCSSQSGHNTVSWYQQALGQGPQFIFQYYREEENGRGNFPPRFSGLQFPNYSSELNVNALELDDSALYLCASSSYDSDGYTFGSGTRLTVV.

V and J are TRBV7-9 and TRBJ1-5; D is possibly TRBD1 (5 bases). Germline V gene sequence: CDR1 SEHNR, CDR2 FQNEAQ (reference sequence). Trimming pared 4 bases from V and 5 bases from J, leaving 9 bases between. The CDR3 spans 13 residues. CDR3 region: CASSSQTDQPQHF. CDR3 sequence (DNA): TGTGCCAGCAGCTCCCAGACAGATCAGCCCCAGCATTTT.

The rearrangement uses TRBV6-2 or TRBV6-3 and TRBJ1-1, with a weak D call TRBD1 (6 bases). The ends were cut back, 6 bases at V and 7 bases at J, with 15 bases in the middle. The CDR3 loop spans 13 amino acids. Per germline, CDR1 MNHEY and CDR2 SVGEGT. The CDR3 DNA reads TGTGCCAGCAGCCCTGGACAGCTCATTGAAGCTTTCTTT. It specifies CASSPGQLIEAFF.

The rearrangement uses TRBV6-2 or TRBV6-3 and TRBJ2-2; 9 bases agree with TRBD2. The CDR3 covers 17 residues. Germline CDR1 and CDR2: MNHEY and SVGEGT. V trimming: 2 bases; J trimming: 4 bases; junction bases outside the gene matches: 8. CDR3 sequence (DNA): TGTGCCAGCAGTTACGCACCTAGCGGGGCGGTCACCGGGGAGCTGTTTTTT. Its translation: CASSYAPSGAVTGELFF.

V gene TRBV7-3 combines with J gene TRBJ1-1; D perhaps matches TRBD1 (6 bases). Germline CDR1 is SGHTA and CDR2 is FQGTGA. V lost 3 bases, J lost 6 bases, and 11 bases lay in between. The CDR3 is 13 residues long. CDR3 in amino acids: CASSFSGAPEAFF. DNA for the CDR3: TGTGCCAGCAGCTTCTCAGGGGCCCCTGAAGCTTTCTTT.

The chain combines TRBV19 with TRBJ2-6; perhaps TRBD1 as D (6 bases). The CDR3 covers 15 residues. Per germline, CDR1 LNHDA and CDR2 SQIVND (reference sequence). V lost 9 bases and J lost 1, with 13 bases in between. The CDR3 nucleotides read TGTGCCAGCACGGACAGACCTTCTGGGGCCAACGTCCTGACTTTC. Its protein is CASTDRPSGANVLTF.

In its sample, this clone was seen a few times. V gene TRBV7-9 combines with J gene TRBJ1-2, with a tentative D call TRBD1 (6 bases). V dropped 5 bases and J dropped 10 bases, with 11 bases sitting between them. Germline CDR1 reads SEHNR; CDR2 reads FQNEAQ (reference sequence). CDR3 size: 11 residues. CDR3 bases: TGTGCCAGCAGCCAGGACAGACACTACACCTTC. As protein: CASSQDRHYTF.

The chain recombines TRBV21-1 with TRBJ1-2. TRBV21-1 is noted as a pseudogene. This CDR3 has 13 residues. For the CDR3, the DNA is TGTGCCAGCAGCAAGGGTCGCCTCGGGAGCTACACCTTC. Its translation: CASSKGRLGSYTF.

In the case of this clone: Other DNA sequences in this sample translate to the same CDR3. The chain carries TRBV7-2 and TRBJ1-2, with 7 nucleotides matching TRBD1. The ends lost 5 bases at V and 2 bases at J; junction bases unmatched: 2. Looked up from germline, CDR1 is SGHTA and CDR2 is FQGNSA. This CDR3 comprises 13 residues. The CDR3 DNA reads TGTGCCAGCAGCCGGACAGGAAACTATGGCTACACCTTC. This gives the protein CASSRTGNYGYTF.

This clone was seen once. The chain couples TRBV18 to TRBJ2-7, with 10 bases fitting TRBD1. Germline lookup yields CDR1 KGHSH and CDR2 LQKENI. J was trimmed by 4 bases and V by 3 bases; bases with no gene match: 6. CDR3 length: 15 amino acids. The CDR3 region is CASSPSTGGEYEQYF. CDR3 coding DNA: TGTGCCAGCTCACCGTCGACAGGGGGCGAGTACGAGCAGTACTTC.

There are a few counts of this clone. V and J are TRBV4-2 and TRBJ1-4; no reliable D call. The V end was cut by 1 base, the J end by 7 bases, with 7 bases between. Germline V gives CDR1 LGHNA, CDR2 YNFKEQ. CDR3 size: 13 residues. The CDR3 bases are TGTGCCAGCAGCCAAGTAGCCAGTGAAAAACTGTTTTTT. Translation: CASSQVASEKLFF.

The chain recombines TRBV5-6 with TRBJ2-3; D perhaps matches TRBD2 (6 bases). Germline CDR1 reads SGHDT; CDR2 reads YYEEEE. The ends were cut back, 4 bases at V and 2 bases at J, with 11 bases in the middle. CDR3 size: 14 residues. CDR3: CASSMDYSTDTQYF. The CDR3 DNA reads TGTGCCAGCAGCATGGACTATTCCACAGATACGCAGTATTTT.

V gene TRBV5-1 combines with J gene TRBJ2-3; D may be TRBD2 (6 bases). V lost 0 bases and J 4 bases, leaving 12 bases between the germline ends. From germline, CDR1 is SGHRS and CDR2 YFSETQ. This CDR3 spans 15 amino acids. The CDR3 DNA sequence: TGCGCCAGCAGCTTGGTACTGGGGGAGGCAGATACGCAGTATTTT. Translated: CASSLVLGEADTQYF.

The chain combines TRBV7-8 with TRBJ1-1; 10 bases agree with TRBD1. J lost 6 bases, V lost 2 bases, and 9 bases had no gene match. This CDR3 is 16 amino acids long. Germline loops: CDR1 SGHVS, CDR2 FQNEAQ. This chain's CDR3 is CASSLLFRDRGPEAFF. In DNA form, the CDR3 reads TGTGCCAGCAGCTTATTGTTTAGGGACAGGGGACCTGAAGCTTTCTTT. The entire variable domain, with the rest obtained from reference TRBV7-8 and TRBJ1-1, is as follows: GAGVSQSPRYKVAKRGQDVALRCDPISGHVSLFWYQQALGQGPEFLTYFQNEAQLDKSGLPSDRFFAERPEGSVSTLKIQRTQQEDSAVYLCASSLLFRDRGPEAFFGQGTRLTVV.

The rearrangement links TRBV29-1 to TRBJ1-1; D gene ambiguous. The CDR3 sequence is 15 residues long. Per the germline V gene, CDR1 is SQVTM and CDR2 is ANQGSEA. Trimming pared 4 bases from V and 2 bases from J, leaving 17 bases between. The CDR3 DNA follows: TGCAGCGTTGCTATGGGTAGGGAGATAAACACTGAAGCTTTCTTT. It encodes CSVAMGREINTEAFF.